The 9 T cell receptor beta chains reported below all come from one sample, sequenced in a study of cytomegalovirus exposure and HLA in healthy donors. PCR involved 60 Vbeta and 13 Jbeta primers. Assay used: immunoSEQ multiplex PCR; TCRdb lists only in-frame clones, some missing. In the table there are just over 150,000 clones, approximately 81% of which are singletons. The sample consisted of PBMCs. These receptors were taken from a man between 18 and 29 years old in good health and CMV-seronegative.

This clone was detected a few times. The rearrangement links TRBV7-2 to TRBJ1-5; tentatively, D is TRBD1 (5 bases). V shed 3 bases and J shed 1 base, with 10 bases lying between them. Per germline, CDR1 SGHTA and CDR2 FQGNSA. The length of the CDR3 is 15 residues. CDR3 sequence (DNA): TGTGCCAGCAGCTTCCGGGGGACCAGCAATCAGCCCCAGCATTTT. Protein: CASSFRGTSNQPQHF. The whole variable domain, remainder taken from reference TRBV7-2 and TRBJ1-5, is GAGVSQSPSNKVTEKGKDVELRCDPISGHTALYWYRQSLGQGLEFLIYFQGNSAPDKSGLPSDRFSAERTGGSVSTLTIQRTQQEDSAVYLCASSFRGTSNQPQHFGDGTRLSIL.

This clone was counted once. DNA of the CDR3: TGTGCCAGCAGCCCCGCGGCGGGACAGGGGCATGGCTACACCTTC. The encoded protein is CASSPAAGQGHGYTF. The chain carries TRBV7-9 and TRBJ1-2; 10 positions match TRBD1. Germline loops: CDR1 SEHNR, CDR2 FQNEAQ (reference sequence). The CDR3 sequence is 15 residues long. The V and J ends lost 5 bases and 6 bases, in that order; junction bases with no gene match: 9.

The V call is TRBV27, the J call TRBJ2-7, with D possibly being TRBD1 (5 bases). This CDR3 has 14 amino acids. CDR1 and CDR2 from the germline V gene are MNHEY and SMNVEV (reference sequence). The V end was cut by 2 bases, the J end by 4 bases, with 12 bases between. The CDR3: CASSLQGSHYEQYF. The CDR3, as DNA: TGTGCCAGCAGTTTACAGGGATCCCATTACGAGCAGTACTTC.

This rearrangement joins TRBV10-2 to TRBJ2-5; 8 bases are a match to TRBD1. The J segment lost 5 bases and the V segment lost 4 bases, leaving 9 bases of the junction unmatched. This CDR3 has 15 amino acids. From germline, CDR1 is WSHSY and CDR2 SAAADI. Written as DNA, the CDR3 is TGCGCCAGCAGTGGAGGGGAGACAGGGGTTGAGACCCAGTACTTC. Residues: CASSGGETGVETQYF.

This chain joins TRBV10-1 and TRBJ2-7; 15 bases are shared with TRBD2. V shed 1 base, J shed 6 bases, and the junction held 7 bases outside the gene matches. The CDR3 sequence is 17 residues long. From germline, CDR1 is WNHNN and CDR2 SYGVQD (reference sequence). CDR3 sequence (DNA): TGCGCCAGCAGTGAGTATCCGGGACTAGCGGGAGGTCCCGAGCAGTACTTC. Translation gives CASSEYPGLAGGPEQYF.

This sequence joins TRBV7-2 and TRBJ1-2; TRBD1 aligns across 10 bases. The germline CDR1 and CDR2 sequences are SGHTA and FQGNSA. The CDR3 is made up of 15 amino acids. The V and J ends lost 3 bases and 6 bases, in that order; junction bases with no gene match: 7. The CDR3 DNA reads as TGTGCCAGCAGCTTGGACAGGGGGTCCCATAATGGCTACACCTTC. This translates into CASSLDRGSHNGYTF.

V is TRBV12-5 and J is TRBJ2-3; TRBD1 aligns across 9 bases. The ends lost 9 bases at V and 5 bases at J; junction bases unmatched: 9. Per germline, CDR1 LGHNT and CDR2 FRNRAP. The CDR3 covers 14 residues. CDR3 sequence: CASQNRGPGDTQYF. The CDR3 DNA is TGTGCTAGCCAAAACAGGGGGCCAGGAGATACGCAGTATTTT.

The V call is TRBV11-2, the J call TRBJ1-5; 8 bases are shared with TRBD1. The CDR3 spans 14 residues. V gave up 3 bases and J gave up 7 bases; unmatched junction bases: 5. Germline lookup yields CDR1 SGHAT and CDR2 FQNNGV. The chain's CDR3 is CASSFGQGGQPQHF. The CDR3 DNA is TGTGCCAGCAGCTTCGGACAGGGTGGACAGCCCCAGCATTTT.

The J gene is TRBJ1-5, the V gene TRBV28, with D unclear. The CDR3 consists of 13 residues. Germline V gene sequence: CDR1 MDHEN, CDR2 SYDVKM. V lost 10 bases, J lost 0 bases, and 10 bases lay in between. The CDR3 protein is CATISYSNQPQHF. In DNA form, the CDR3 reads TGTGCCACCATAAGCTATAGCAATCAGCCCCAGCATTTT.